This T cell receptor (beta chain) is drawn from a study of a mutant IDH1 vaccine in newly diagnosed glioma. Study-wide background: Patients were given eight vaccinations, scheduled in weeks 1, 3, 5, 7, 11, 15, 19 and 23.

Here immunoSEQ multiplex PCR was the method, and the copy in TCRdb shows in-frame clones only, minus some. Of tens of thousands of clones listed, under 90% are singletons. The CDR3 covers 14 residues. Germline V gene data show CDR1 as SGHKS and CDR2 as YYEKEE (reference sequence). Trimming removed 2 bases from V and 7 bases from J; junction bases left unmatched: 7. Time point of the sample: week 11, during vaccination. The study gave 300 ug of mutant IDH1 20-mer peptide per vaccine dose, with topical imiquimod. In the case of this clone: Its specificity is not known.

This chain uses TRBV5-5 with TRBJ1-2, with 8 bases fitting TRBD1. The clonotype comes from a man aged 45-60 years with glioma. The specimen was PBMCs, collected from a glioma patient whose treatment included an IDH1 peptide vaccine. The DNA of the CDR3 is TGTGCCAGCAGCTTTGGACAGGGAAGGAGTGGCTACACCTTC. It specifies CASSFGQGRSGYTF.